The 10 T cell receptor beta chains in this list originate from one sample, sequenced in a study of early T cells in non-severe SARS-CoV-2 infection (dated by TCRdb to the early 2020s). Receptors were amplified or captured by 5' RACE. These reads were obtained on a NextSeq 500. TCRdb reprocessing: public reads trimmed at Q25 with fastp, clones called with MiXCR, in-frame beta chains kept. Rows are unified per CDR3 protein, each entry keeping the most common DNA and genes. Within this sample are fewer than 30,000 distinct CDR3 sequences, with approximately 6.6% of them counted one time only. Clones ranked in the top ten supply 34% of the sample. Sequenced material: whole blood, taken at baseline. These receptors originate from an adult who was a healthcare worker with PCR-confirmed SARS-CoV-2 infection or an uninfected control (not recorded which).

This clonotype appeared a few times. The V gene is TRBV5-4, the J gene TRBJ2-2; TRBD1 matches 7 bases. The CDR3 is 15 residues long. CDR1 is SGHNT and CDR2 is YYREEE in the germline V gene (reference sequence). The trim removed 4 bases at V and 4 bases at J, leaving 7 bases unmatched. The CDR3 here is CASSPGTVATGELFF. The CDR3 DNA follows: TGTGCCAGCAGCCCCGGGACAGTGGCCACCGGGGAGCTGTTTTTT.

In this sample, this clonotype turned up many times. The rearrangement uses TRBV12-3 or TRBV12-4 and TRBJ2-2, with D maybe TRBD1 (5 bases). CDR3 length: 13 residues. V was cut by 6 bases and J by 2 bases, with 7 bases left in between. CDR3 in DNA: TGTGCCAGCAGCGACAGTAACACCGGGGAGCTGTTTTTT. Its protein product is CASSDSNTGELFF.

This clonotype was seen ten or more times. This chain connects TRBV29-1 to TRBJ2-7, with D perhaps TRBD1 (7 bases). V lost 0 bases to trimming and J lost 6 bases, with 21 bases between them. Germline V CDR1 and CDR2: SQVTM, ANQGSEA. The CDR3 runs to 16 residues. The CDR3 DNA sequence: TGCAGCGTTGAAGACCCAGGACAGGAGGGGCTCGTCGAGCAGTACTTC. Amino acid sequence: CSVEDPGQEGLVEQYF.

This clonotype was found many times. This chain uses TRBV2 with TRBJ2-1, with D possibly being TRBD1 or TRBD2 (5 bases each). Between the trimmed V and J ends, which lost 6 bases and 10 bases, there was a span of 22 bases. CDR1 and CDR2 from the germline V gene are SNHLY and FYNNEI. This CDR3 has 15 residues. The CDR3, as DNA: TGTGCCAGCAGCGCCACTAGGAGCGGCCAGGGCGAGCAGTTCTTC. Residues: CASSATRSGQGEQFF.

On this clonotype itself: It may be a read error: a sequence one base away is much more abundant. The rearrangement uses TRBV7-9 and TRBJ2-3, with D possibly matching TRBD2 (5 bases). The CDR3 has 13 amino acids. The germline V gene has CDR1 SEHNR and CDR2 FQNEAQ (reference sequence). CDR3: CVSSGRSRDTQYF. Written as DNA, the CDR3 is TGTGTCAGCAGCGGACGGTCGAGAGATACGCAGTATTTT.

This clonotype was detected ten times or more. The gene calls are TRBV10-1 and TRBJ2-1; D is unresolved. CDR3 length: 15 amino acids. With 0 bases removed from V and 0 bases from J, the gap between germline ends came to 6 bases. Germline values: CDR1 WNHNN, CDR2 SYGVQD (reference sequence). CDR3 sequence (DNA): TGCGCCAGCAGTGAGTCGGGGTACTCCTACAATGAGCAGTTCTTC. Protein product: CASSESGYSYNEQFF.

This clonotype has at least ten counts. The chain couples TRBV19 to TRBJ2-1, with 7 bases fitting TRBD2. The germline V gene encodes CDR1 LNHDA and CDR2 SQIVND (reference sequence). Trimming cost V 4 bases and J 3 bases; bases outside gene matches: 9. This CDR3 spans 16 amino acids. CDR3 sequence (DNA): TGTGCCAGTAGTACGTCCGGACTAGTAAGCTACAATGAGCAGTTCTTC. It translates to CASSTSGLVSYNEQFF.

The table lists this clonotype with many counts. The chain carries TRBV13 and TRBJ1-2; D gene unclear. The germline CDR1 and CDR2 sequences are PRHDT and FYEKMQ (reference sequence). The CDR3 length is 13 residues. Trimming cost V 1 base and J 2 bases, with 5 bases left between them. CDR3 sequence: CASSLAKNYGYTF. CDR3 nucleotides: TGTGCCAGCAGCTTAGCCAAGAACTATGGCTACACCTTC. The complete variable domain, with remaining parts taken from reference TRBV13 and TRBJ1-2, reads AAGVIQSPRHLIKEKRETATLKCYPIPRHDTVYWYQQGPGQDPQFLISFYEKMQSDKGSIPDRFSAQQFSDYHSELNMSSLELGDSALYFCASSLAKNYGYTFGSGTRLTVV.

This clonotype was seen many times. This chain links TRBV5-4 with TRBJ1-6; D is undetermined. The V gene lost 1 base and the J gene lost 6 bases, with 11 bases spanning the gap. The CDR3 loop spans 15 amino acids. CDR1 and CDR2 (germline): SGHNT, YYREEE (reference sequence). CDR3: CASSLRGQLNSPLHF. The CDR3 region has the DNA TGTGCCAGCAGCTTGCGGGGTCAGCTTAATTCACCCCTCCACTTT.

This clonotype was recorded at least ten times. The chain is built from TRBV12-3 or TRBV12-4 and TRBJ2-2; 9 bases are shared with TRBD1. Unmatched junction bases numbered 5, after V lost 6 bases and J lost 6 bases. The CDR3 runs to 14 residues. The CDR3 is CASRTGGKAGELFF. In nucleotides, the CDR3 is TGTGCCAGCAGAACAGGGGGCAAGGCCGGGGAGCTGTTTTTT.